These 13 T cell receptor beta chains originate from one sample sequenced in a study of OX40 agonist ivuxolimab in advanced cancers. Sequencing was performed with immunoSEQ multiplex PCR; in TCRdb, only in-frame clones are kept and a portion is missing. This table has fewer than 80,000 clones, about 91% appearing once. The specimen comprised CD4+ or CD8+ T cells sorted from blood, sampled in a trial of the OX40 agonist ivuxolimab. The receptor source for this set is an adult with an advanced solid tumor such as melanoma, head and neck, liver or kidney cancer.

This chain uses TRBV2 with TRBJ2-5; tentative D call: TRBD1 (6 bases). This CDR3 comprises 15 residues. Germline V gene data show CDR1 as SNHLY and CDR2 as FYNNEI. Deletions cut 6 bases from V and 1 base from J, with 15 bases between. The CDR3 sequence is CASRGPGQLQETQYF. As DNA, the CDR3 is TGTGCCAGCAGGGGACCGGGACAACTCCAAGAGACCCAGTACTTC.

This chain links TRBV6-1 with TRBJ2-1, with 10 positions matching TRBD1. Trimming removed 2 bases from V and 4 bases from J; junction bases left unmatched: 8. The CDR3 sequence is 17 residues long. Germline lookup yields CDR1 MNHNS and CDR2 SASEGT. The CDR3, as DNA: TGTGCCAGCAGTGAATGGCGGACAGGGGGGGGATACAATGAGCAGTTCTTC. This encodes CASSEWRTGGGYNEQFF.

J is TRBJ1-2 and V is TRBV6-1; D is unclear. V shed 5 bases and J shed 1 base, with 14 bases lying between them. The CDR3 covers 15 residues. CDR1 and CDR2 (germline): MNHNS, SASEGT. CDR3 sequence: CASSPGRTNNYGYTF. DNA for the CDR3: TGTGCCAGCAGTCCCGGACGGACGAATAACTATGGCTACACCTTC.

In nucleotides, the CDR3 is TGTGCCAGTAGTGGGGTACCCATGAACACTGAAGCTTTCTTT. It translates to CASSGVPMNTEAFF. This sequence joins TRBV19 and TRBJ1-1; D gene uncertain. The V end lost 5 bases, the J end lost 0 bases, and 10 bases lay between the germline ends. This CDR3 contains 14 residues. Looked up from germline, CDR1 is LNHDA and CDR2 is SQIVND (reference sequence).

The rearrangement uses TRBV5-1 and TRBJ2-2, with D unclear. Germline lookup yields CDR1 SGHRS and CDR2 YFSETQ. V shed 1 base and J shed 1 base, with 5 bases lying between them. CDR3 size: 14 residues. CDR3 bases: TGCGCCAGCAGCTTGAGACAGAACACCGGGGAGCTGTTTTTT. This sequence encodes CASSLRQNTGELFF.

The gene calls are TRBV12-5 and TRBJ2-7, with TRBD2 matching 12 bases. J was trimmed by 0 bases and V by 7 bases; bases with no gene match: 10. The CDR3 runs 17 residues. Germline-derived CDR1 and CDR2 are LGHNT and FRNRAP. The CDR3 here is CASAFTSGGPSSYEQYF. DNA for the CDR3: TGTGCTAGTGCCTTCACTAGCGGGGGGCCGAGCTCCTACGAGCAGTACTTC.

This chain links TRBV2 with TRBJ2-1; D might be TRBD2 (5 bases). Trimming cost V 9 bases and J 7 bases, with 13 bases left between them. The CDR3 has 12 amino acids. The germline gives CDR1 SNHLY, CDR2 FYNNEI. CDR3 region: CASIRSGNEQFF. The DNA for the CDR3 is TGTGCCAGTATAAGATCGGGGAATGAGCAGTTCTTC.

CDR3 in DNA: TGTGCCAGCAGCCCACATTACGGGACCCAGGGGACCCAGTACTTC. Protein: CASSPHYGTQGTQYF. V gene TRBV9 combines with J gene TRBJ2-5; the D call may be TRBD1 or TRBD2 (5 bases each). Germline lookup yields CDR1 SGDLS and CDR2 YYNGEE. The CDR3 is made up of 15 amino acids. The V end lost 4 bases, the J end lost 7 bases, and 20 bases lay between the germline ends.

The genes are TRBV5-6 and TRBJ1-2, with a tentative D call TRBD1 (5 bases). Germline V gives CDR1 SGHDT, CDR2 YYEEEE. The CDR3 is 13 amino acids. Trimming left V 6 bases short and J 6 bases short, with 15 bases between. The DNA for the CDR3 is TGTGCCAGCACCCCCCGGGGCGTCAATGGCTACACCTTC. Amino acid sequence: CASTPRGVNGYTF.

The V gene is TRBV7-9, the J gene TRBJ2-3, with 9 bases identical to TRBD2. The germline gives CDR1 SEHNR, CDR2 FQNEAQ (reference sequence). The CDR3 has 17 amino acids. The trim removed 5 bases at V and 5 bases at J, leaving 14 bases unmatched. The CDR3 region is CASSPRRGRGGGDTQYF. As DNA, the CDR3 is TGTGCCAGCAGCCCGCGCCGGGGGCGGGGGGGTGGAGATACGCAGTATTTT.

The V gene is TRBV4-2, the J gene TRBJ1-3; D not certain. The V gene's germline CDR1 is LGHNA and CDR2 YNFKEQ. The CDR3 spans 14 residues. V lost 1 base and J lost 6, with 10 bases in between. Here the CDR3 reads CASSQVYLENTIYF. The CDR3 DNA reads as TGTGCCAGCAGCCAAGTCTACCTTGAAAACACCATATATTTT.

The chain recombines TRBV7-2 with TRBJ2-5; D might be TRBD1 or TRBD2, each matching 6 bases. Trimming pared 1 base from V and 4 bases from J, leaving 16 bases between. Germline assignment: CDR1 SGHTA and CDR2 FQGNSA. The CDR3 extends over 16 amino acids. The CDR3 bases are TGTGCCAGCAGCTTAGGATTTGGAGGGGGTCTAGAGACCCAGTACTTC. It encodes CASSLGFGGGLETQYF.

The chain is built from TRBV2 and TRBJ2-7, with D possibly TRBD2 on 6 matching bases. The CDR3 consists of 13 residues. Germline CDR1 reads SNHLY; CDR2 reads FYNNEI. V lost 4 bases, J lost 0 bases, and 7 bases lay in between. The CDR3 DNA follows: TGTGCCAGCAGTGGGGACTCCTCCTACGAGCAGTACTTC. This codes for CASSGDSSYEQYF.